The 25 T cell receptor beta chains listed next were all sequenced from one sample in a study of early T cells in non-severe SARS-CoV-2 infection. TCRdb re-analysed the 5' RACE reads in MiXCR, keeping a single row per CDR3 protein. The data show tens of thousands of distinct CDR3 sequences, with roughly 15% seen just once and about 4.7% held by the top ten. The sample was whole blood, taken at baseline. These receptor sequences come from an adult who was a healthcare worker with PCR-confirmed SARS-CoV-2 infection or an uninfected control (not recorded which).

This rearrangement joins TRBV6-6 to TRBJ1-1, with TRBD1 identical over 9 bases. With V trimmed by 2 bases and J by 10 bases, 5 bases remained unmatched. Germline CDR1 reads MNHNY; CDR2 reads SVGAGI (reference sequence). The CDR3 runs to 13 residues. DNA for the CDR3: TGTGCCAGCAGTTACCTCGGACAGGGGAGAGCTTTCTTT. Encoded protein: CASSYLGQGRAFF.

This clonotype has only a few counts. V is TRBV7-8 and J is TRBJ2-1; no reliable D call. The V and J ends lost 0 bases and 0 bases respectively, with 9 bases between them. The CDR3 sequence is 16 residues long. Looked up from germline, CDR1 is SGHVS and CDR2 is FQNEAQ. CDR3 nucleotides: TGTGCCAGCAGCTTAGCGCGAGGTAGCTCCTACAATGAGCAGTTCTTC. It encodes CASSLARGSSYNEQFF.

The rearrangement uses TRBV12-3 or TRBV12-4 and TRBJ1-2; 8 nucleotides align to TRBD1. V gave up 4 bases and J gave up 2 bases; unmatched junction bases: 3. The CDR3 contains 14 residues. Here the CDR3 reads CASSSRTGNYGYTF. Here the CDR3 DNA reads TGTGCCAGCAGTTCCCGGACAGGGAACTATGGCTACACCTTC.

The table lists this clonotype with a few counts. A read error may account for a junction end that differs from germline. The rearrangement uses TRBV7-3 and TRBJ1-1; D perhaps matches TRBD1 (6 bases). The CDR3 length is 14 residues. In germline, CDR1 is SGHTA, CDR2 FQGTGA. The DNA for the CDR3 is TGTGCCAGTAGCTCCGGACAGATGAACACTGAAGCTTTCTTT. It specifies CASSSGQMNTEAFF.

The gene calls are TRBV6-1 and TRBJ2-3; TRBD2 matches at 11 bases. V lost 5 bases, J lost 1 base, and 8 bases stayed unmatched. The CDR3 spans 17 residues. Germline V gene data show CDR1 as MNHNS and CDR2 as SASEGT. CDR3 nucleotides: TGTGCCAGCAGTCCTCGACTAGCGGGGAGGGGCACAGATACGCAGTATTTT. It translates to CASSPRLAGRGTDTQYF.

In its sample, this clonotype was seen a few times. This chain uses TRBV4-3 with TRBJ2-3, with D possibly called TRBD1 or TRBD2 (6 bases each). The V end lost 5 bases, the J end lost 2 bases, and 17 bases lay between the germline ends. The CDR3 is made up of 16 amino acids. Looked up from germline, CDR1 is LGHNA and CDR2 is YSLEER. The CDR3 coding sequence is TGCGCCAGCAGCAAGGGGGAAGGGACTCCCACAGATACGCAGTATTTT. It translates to CASSKGEGTPTDTQYF.

This chain uses TRBV7-2 with TRBJ2-7; D is perhaps TRBD1 or TRBD2 (5 bases each). Per the germline V gene, CDR1 is SGHTA and CDR2 is FQGNSA. V lost 3 bases to trimming and J lost 7 bases, with 16 bases between them. CDR3 length equals 14 residues. The DNA for the CDR3 is TGTGCCAGCAGCTTTAGAGGGGAATACAGGGAGCAGTACTTC. Translated: CASSFRGEYREQYF.

The J gene is TRBJ2-2, the V gene TRBV20-1; D gene unclear. The germline V gene encodes CDR1 DFQATT and CDR2 SNEGSKA (reference sequence). The CDR3 consists of 12 residues. V was pared by 5 bases and J by 6 bases, with 10 bases between. The CDR3 DNA reads as TGCAGTGCTTTAAGTGGGCCCGGGGAGCTGTTTTTT. Residues: CSALSGPGELFF.

This sequence joins TRBV2 and TRBJ1-1, with 9 bases identical to TRBD1. This CDR3 is 14 amino acids long. In germline, CDR1 is SNHLY, CDR2 FYNNEI. V was pared by 6 bases and J by 4 bases, with 6 bases of the junction left unmatched. The CDR3 nucleotides are TGTGCCAGCAGCGCACAGGGGGCGGGCACTGAAGCTTTCTTT. Amino acid sequence: CASSAQGAGTEAFF.

This clonotype was observed a handful of times. The V gene is TRBV13, the J gene TRBJ2-7, with 7 bases identical to TRBD1. The CDR3 covers 18 residues. V dropped 0 bases and J dropped 2; count of bases not matched to a gene: 13. Germline loops: CDR1 PRHDT, CDR2 FYEKMQ (reference sequence). The CDR3 protein is CASSLGQETGIVPYEQYF. The CDR3 nucleotides are TGTGCCAGCAGCTTAGGCCAGGAGACAGGGATTGTTCCCTACGAGCAGTACTTC.

The V gene is TRBV10-3, the J gene TRBJ2-2, with D perhaps matching TRBD1 or TRBD2 (5 bases each). The CDR3 has 14 amino acids. Germline V gene sequence: CDR1 ENHRY, CDR2 SYGVKD. Trimming shortened V by 7 bases and J by 2 bases, and 11 bases separated the two germline ends. The CDR3 nucleotides are TGTGCCATCAAGGGGACCTACAACACCGGGGAGCTGTTTTTT. This encodes CAIKGTYNTGELFF.

This clonotype was seen many times. The rearrangement links TRBV28 to TRBJ2-3; no reliable D call. V gave up 4 bases and J gave up 3 bases, with 14 bases separating them. CDR1 MDHEN and CDR2 SYDVKM come from the germline V gene. This CDR3 contains 15 residues. CDR3 sequence (DNA): TGTGCCAGCAGTTCATATTCCGTGGGGACAGATACGCAGTATTTT. This codes for CASSSYSVGTDTQYF.

The chain links TRBV27 to TRBJ2-1; possibly TRBD2 for D (7 bases). Germline CDR1 is MNHEY and CDR2 is SMNVEV (reference sequence). The ends were cut back, 2 bases at V and 15 bases at J, with 20 bases in the middle. This CDR3 has 14 amino acids. Here the CDR3 reads CASSLEGGLSPPFF. The CDR3 DNA sequence: TGTGCCAGCAGTTTAGAGGGGGGGCTTAGTCCCCCGTTCTTC.

The chain recombines TRBV25-1 with TRBJ2-7; D might be TRBD2 (5 bases). The CDR3 extends over 12 amino acids. V lost 3 bases and J lost 4, with 7 bases in between. Germline lookup yields CDR1 MGHDK and CDR2 SYGVNS. The CDR3: CASSDSGYEQYF. The CDR3 DNA sequence: TGTGCCAGCAGTGATTCGGGGTACGAGCAGTACTTC.

V and J are TRBV7-2 and TRBJ2-4; 9 nucleotides match TRBD2. V lost 5 bases and J lost 8; bases outside the gene matches: 13. This CDR3 contains 16 residues. Germline CDR1 SGHTA, CDR2 FQGNSA. CDR3 residues: CASSPQGGRVVDIQYF. CDR3 in DNA: TGTGCCAGCAGCCCCCAGGGCGGGAGGGTAGTAGACATTCAGTACTTC.

This clonotype has just a few counts. CDR3 in DNA: TGTGCCAGCAGCCCCCGGACTAGCGGGAGACGCAATGAGCAGTTCTTC. This encodes CASSPRTSGRRNEQFF. The chain combines TRBV7-9 with TRBJ2-1; 13 bases match TRBD2. With V trimmed by 5 bases and J by 6 bases, 7 bases remained unmatched. This CDR3 has 16 amino acids. The germline gives CDR1 SEHNR, CDR2 FQNEAQ (reference sequence).

The chain joins TRBV12-3 or TRBV12-4 to TRBJ2-7, with D perhaps matching TRBD2 (6 bases). Trimming cost V 6 bases and J 6 bases, with 12 bases left between them. CDR3 size: 12 residues. In DNA, the CDR3 is TGTGCCAGCAGCCGCGGGGAAGGCGAGCAGTACTTC. Translated: CASSRGEGEQYF.

This clonotype came up many times. This chain uses TRBV20-1 with TRBJ2-5; TRBD2 is a possible D gene (6 bases). From germline, CDR1 is DFQATT and CDR2 SNEGSKA (reference sequence). The CDR3 totals 12 residues. V was trimmed by 3 bases and J by 5 bases, leaving 10 bases between them. The CDR3, as DNA: TGCAGTGCTAGGCAGGGAGGTGAGACCCAGTACTTC. Translation gives CSARQGGETQYF.

The chain joins TRBV10-1 to TRBJ2-3, with D tentatively TRBD2 (5 bases). The CDR3 totals 14 residues. Germline CDR1 reads WNHNN; CDR2 reads SYGVQD (reference sequence). V was clipped by 0 bases and J by 6 bases, with 10 bases between them. The CDR3 nucleotides are TGCGCCAGCAGTGAGTCGGCCTGGAGGGATACGCAGTATTTT. The encoded protein is CASSESAWRDTQYF.

The chain links TRBV5-5 to TRBJ2-5; maybe TRBD1 (6 bases). With 0 bases removed from V and 5 bases from J, the gap between germline ends came to 11 bases. Germline assignment: CDR1 SGHKS and CDR2 YYEKEE (reference sequence). The CDR3 has 14 residues. The CDR3 DNA reads TGTGCCAGCAGCTTGGCACAGGGATTTGAGACCCAGTACTTC. Translation: CASSLAQGFETQYF.

This clonotype was counted between two and nine times. The chain's CDR3 is CASSLTTRPLTNNEQFF. Written as DNA, the CDR3 is TGTGCCAGCAGCTTAACTACTAGGCCTCTCACCAACAATGAGCAGTTCTTC. This rearrangement joins TRBV7-9 to TRBJ2-1, with D possibly matching TRBD2 (5 bases). V was trimmed by 2 bases and J by 5 bases, leaving 19 bases between them. Germline V lookup: CDR1 SEHNR, CDR2 FQNEAQ (reference sequence). There are 17 residues in the CDR3. Together with reference TRBV7-9 and TRBJ2-1, the CDR3 gives the full variable domain: DTGVSQNPRHKITKRGQNVTFRCDPISEHNRLYWYRQTLGQGPEFLTYFQNEAQLEKSRLLSDRFSAERPKGSFSTLEIQRTEQGDSAMYLCASSLTTRPLTNNEQFFGPGTRLTVL.

This rearrangement joins TRBV20-1 to TRBJ2-1; D perhaps matches TRBD2 (6 bases). The CDR3 loop spans 13 amino acids. Deletions cut 3 bases from V and 5 bases from J, with 11 bases between. The V gene's germline CDR1 is DFQATT and CDR2 SNEGSKA (reference sequence). CDR3 DNA sequence: TGCAGTGCTAGCGTGGAGGGAAACAATGAGCAGTTCTTC. It encodes CSASVEGNNEQFF.

This sequence joins TRBV9 and TRBJ1-6; D might be TRBD1 (6 bases). V lost 4 bases, J lost 7 bases, and 15 bases lay in between. This CDR3 has 15 residues. CDR1 is SGDLS, CDR2 YYNGEE, per germline. The CDR3 region is CASSRGAGWNSPLHF. CDR3 sequence (DNA): TGTGCCAGCAGCCGGGGGGCCGGGTGGAATTCACCCCTCCACTTT.

The chain uses TRBV4-3 and TRBJ2-3; D is possibly TRBD2 (6 bases). Trimming shortened V by 1 base and J by 0 bases, and 11 bases separated the two germline ends. CDR1 is LGHNA, CDR2 YSLEER, per germline. CDR3 size: 16 residues. The CDR3 protein is CASSQVSGRSTDTQYF. CDR3 coding DNA: TGCGCCAGCAGCCAAGTGAGCGGGCGTAGCACAGATACGCAGTATTTT.

This clonotype turned up a few times. The V gene is TRBV6-2 or TRBV6-3, the J gene TRBJ2-3, with D perhaps assigned TRBD1 or TRBD2 (6 bases each). There are 14 residues in the CDR3. Trimming took 0 bases from V and 5 from J, leaving 9 bases between them. The V gene's germline CDR1 is MNHEY and CDR2 SVGEGT. The CDR3 DNA follows: TGTGCCAGCAGTTACTCGAAGGGGGGAGATACGCAGTATTTT. Translating it yields CASSYSKGGDTQYF.